This note documents a single T cell receptor beta chain sequence. Its antigen is unknown. Libraries were built with 5' RACE. Each TCR library was prepared from 3,500 to 4,500 ng of total RNA. For each sample, cDNA synthesis with SMARTScribe reverse transcriptase was split into eight separate reactions. During cDNA synthesis, template switching introduced unique molecular identifiers that contained a 6-nucleotide sample barcode. Two nested PCRs of approximately 16 and 10 cycles amplified the TCRalpha and TCRbeta cDNA, and bead purification followed each PCR. Before amplification, cDNA was treated with uracil DNA-glycosylase and purified using the QIAquick PCR purification kit. In the second PCR, Illumina TruSeq-compatible adapters and sample-specific barcodes were added. TapeStation and Qubit were used to check library quality and concentration, and around 5.2 ng of each library went into the pool. Sequencing of the pooled libraries was done on an Illumina HiSeq2500 single-index Rapid Run using custom sequencing primers and 2 x 100 bp reads. As for the authors' bioinformatics: MiGEC version 1.2.6 was used for UMI-based consensus assembly to correct PCR and sequencing errors. MiXCR version 2.1.1 was used for V(D)J alignment, clonotype assembly and CDR3 extraction. To normalise gene usage, clonotype sharing and MAIT/NKT TCR abundance, the analysis used the top 1000, 10 000 and 20 000 clonotypes per sample. Diversity was computed as the inverse Simpson index with the vegan R package after downsampling to 27 000 UMIs. Paired Mann-Whitney U tests were applied to discordant twin pairs, and Benjamini-Hochberg correction was used for multiple testing. TCRdb reprocessed the sequencing reads and holds a single record per CDR3 protein sequence, with no DNA. The V and J calls reflect TCRdb's pipeline rather than the authors' work. The table for this sample shows approximately 210,000 distinct CDR3 sequences. Around 7.7% of the sample goes to the ten largest clones.

A roughly 2.5 ml peripheral blood sample was drawn into PAXgene tubes per donor and stored at -80°C. Total RNA was isolated from whole blood with the PAXgene blood miRNA kit on an automated QIAcube, without T cell sorting. Peripheral blood from monozygotic twin pairs, either concordant or discordant for inflammatory bowel disease, underwent deep TCRalpha and TCRbeta repertoire profiling that used unique molecular barcoding. Smoking habits were recorded for all twin pairs, and individuals were classified as current, former or never smokers. The sample belongs to a study of monozygotic twins with inflammatory bowel disease (dated by TCRdb to between 2018 and 2020). Background for the entire study: A total of approximately 30 monozygotic twin pairs were included in the full study, comprising nine German pairs (four IBD-concordant, five IBD-discordant) and 19 IBD-discordant Danish pairs. Disease-associated traits were sought mainly through comparisons between IBD patients and their genetically identical healthy co-twins within discordant pairs. Each individual had, on average, about 151 000 unique TCRalpha sequences and 181 000 unique TCRbeta sequences available for analysis.

What the study reported, not specific to this receptor: Fewer clonotypes were shared with other individuals by IBD patients than by healthy twins, most markedly in patients showing signs of disease activity. Repertoire similarity did not differ between concordant and discordant twins, possibly due to limited statistical power. No single strong signal or clonotype linked to IBD turned up in the results, so the idea that one exists was not supported. The analysis was unable to tell different T cell subtypes apart. Because patients received different immunosuppressive treatments, the repertoires may have picked up extra background noise and variability between individuals. A decrease in TCRbeta repertoire diversity, as measured by inverse Simpson index, was observed in IBD patients compared with their healthy co-twins.

The CDR3 contains 14 residues, cysteine and phenylalanine counted. No coding sequence is recorded. Taken from the germline V gene, the CDR1 and CDR2 loops are KGHDR and SFDVKD. This sequence originates from a human donor with ulcerative colitis or Crohn's disease, or a healthy co-twin of an affected twin (not recorded which). The V and J genes are TRBV24-1 and TRBJ2-2; TCRdb reports TRBD2, a call that lacks DNA to check it against. The sequenced material came from blood. The CDR3 protein: CATAPGLATGELFF.